The rows below give T cell receptor beta chains drawn from one sample of a study of shared clonotypes between healthy human individuals. The protocol was immunoSEQ multiplex PCR, while the TCRdb copy is restricted to in-frame clones and leaves out a portion. Of fewer than 650,000 clones listed, 60% to 85% were seen once; the top ten hold under 15%. Sequencing was performed on PBMCs. The receptors were gathered from a woman aged 40 to 50 in good health. Some clones in this sample may be carry-over from other donors' samples. The CDR3 runs from the conserved cysteine through the conserved F or W. Clone size is given for some rows only: seen once, a few or many times, or a class if the clone is expanded.

abundance: .; j_gene: TRBJ2-7; v_gene: TRBV29-1; CDR3aa: CSAAPGGGYEQYF
abundance: few; j_gene: TRBJ2-2; v_gene: TRBV2; CDR3aa: CASHRDTNTGELFF
abundance: .; j_gene: TRBJ2-7; v_gene: TRBV7-3; CDR3aa: CASSPARGAHYEQYF
abundance: once; j_gene: TRBJ2-7; v_gene: TRBV29-1; CDR3aa: CSVWTATYEQYF
abundance: .; j_gene: TRBJ2-7; v_gene: TRBV19; CDR3aa: CASSIGRSYEQYF
abundance: .; j_gene: TRBJ2-3; v_gene: TRBV7-2; CDR3aa: CASSPTLAGANTDTQYF
abundance: .; j_gene: TRBJ2-2; v_gene: TRBV9; CDR3aa: CASSVAASGTGELFF
abundance: .; j_gene: TRBJ1-3; v_gene: TRBV27; CDR3aa: CASSLTGRVSGNTIYF
abundance: .; j_gene: TRBJ2-3; v_gene: TRBV9; CDR3aa: CASSVTGAPDTQYF
abundance: .; j_gene: TRBJ1-1; v_gene: TRBV7-2; CDR3aa: CASSLVGLGTTEAFF
abundance: few; j_gene: TRBJ1-1; v_gene: TRBV18; CDR3aa: CASSPIDRAAFF
abundance: .; j_gene: TRBJ2-1; v_gene: TRBV7-3; CDR3aa: CASSLVSGTSPGDNEQFF
abundance: .; j_gene: TRBJ2-2; v_gene: TRBV27; CDR3aa: CASSYDSGGYGELFF
abundance: .; j_gene: TRBJ2-1; v_gene: TRBV7-9; CDR3aa: CASRHWTSGRATYNEQFF
abundance: .; j_gene: TRBJ2-3; v_gene: TRBV21-1; CDR3aa: CASSKCPGGHTDTQYF
abundance: .; j_gene: TRBJ2-7; v_gene: TRBV7-2; CDR3aa: CASSLTVLSYEQYF
abundance: .; j_gene: TRBJ2-2; v_gene: TRBV19; CDR3aa: CASSIHGGVTPGELFF
abundance: .; j_gene: TRBJ1-5; v_gene: TRBV27; CDR3aa: CASSPAGGNQPQHF
abundance: .; j_gene: TRBJ2-2; v_gene: TRBV18; CDR3aa: CASSPGAHTGELFF
abundance: .; j_gene: TRBJ2-1; v_gene: TRBV28; CDR3aa: CASSFGRVGGEQFF
abundance: once; j_gene: TRBJ2-7; v_gene: TRBV27; CDR3aa: CASSYSGSSYEQYF
abundance: .; j_gene: TRBJ2-7; v_gene: TRBV11-2; CDR3aa: CASRKPGQGAVGGYEQYF
abundance: .; j_gene: TRBJ2-1; v_gene: TRBV4-3; CDR3aa: CASSQELQTYNEQFF
abundance: .; j_gene: TRBJ2-3; v_gene: TRBV4-3; CDR3aa: CASSQGPGTVDTQYF
abundance: .; j_gene: TRBJ2-7; v_gene: TRBV6-5; CDR3aa: CASSYGFSYEQYF
abundance: .; j_gene: TRBJ1-3; v_gene: TRBV11-3; CDR3aa: CASSRTGVAGNTIYF
abundance: .; j_gene: TRBJ1-2; v_gene: TRBV6-1; CDR3aa: CASRGTGIGGYTF
abundance: .; j_gene: TRBJ2-5; v_gene: TRBV30; CDR3aa: CAWSVAGGSETQYF
abundance: .; j_gene: TRBJ2-1; v_gene: TRBV11-2; CDR3aa: CASSLDLAGVNEQFF
abundance: .; j_gene: TRBJ2-3; v_gene: TRBV7-3; CDR3aa: CASSPNPGAEDTQYF
abundance: few; j_gene: TRBJ2-7; v_gene: TRBV11-2; CDR3aa: CASSPGTGFYEQYF
abundance: .; j_gene: TRBJ1-1; v_gene: TRBV5-1; CDR3aa: CASSLRSGNTEAFF
abundance: .; j_gene: TRBJ2-5; v_gene: TRBV14; CDR3aa: CASSRIGETQYF
abundance: once; j_gene: TRBJ2-5; v_gene: TRBV28; CDR3aa: CASSLRGRETQYF
abundance: .; j_gene: TRBJ2-5; v_gene: TRBV10-1; CDR3aa: CASSEKGLKSEETQYF
abundance: .; j_gene: TRBJ2-1; v_gene: TRBV11-3; CDR3aa: CASSPSTTGGNEQFF